The next 29 T cell receptor beta chains were all read from a single sample in a study of technical replicates of blood from several donors. Sequencing used immunoSEQ multiplex PCR; TCRdb keeps in-frame clones, though not all of them. The data contain 75,000 to 90,000 clones, around 93% of them singletons. The source material was T cells isolated from PBMCs. The receptors shown here come from a human donor in good health.

V usage is TRBV9 and J usage is TRBJ1-1; D not certain. Germline V gene sequence: CDR1 SGDLS, CDR2 YYNGEE. V was trimmed by 10 bases and J by 6 bases, leaving 22 bases between them. The CDR3 runs to 14 residues. Here the CDR3 reads CAETPDSINPEAFF. The CDR3 region has the DNA TGTGCCGAAACACCGGACTCAATTAATCCTGAAGCTTTCTTT. Full variable domain (missing parts from reference TRBV9 and TRBJ1-1): DSGVTQTPKHLITATGQRVTLRCSPRSGDLSVYWYQQSLDQGLQFLIQYYNGEERAKGNILERFSAQQFPDLHSELNLSSLELGDSALYFCAETPDSINPEAFFGQGTRLTVV.

The V call is TRBV5-1, the J call TRBJ1-4; no reliable D call. V was clipped by 0 bases and J by 2 bases, with 5 bases between them. CDR3 length: 14 residues. CDR1 is SGHRS, CDR2 YFSETQ, per germline. CDR3 in amino acids: CASSLGTTNEKLFF. The CDR3 coding sequence is TGCGCCAGCAGCTTGGGGACTACTAATGAAAAACTGTTTTTT. Drawing the rest from reference TRBV5-1 and TRBJ1-4, the complete variable domain is KAGVTQTPRYLIKTRGQQVTLSCSPISGHRSVSWYQQTPGQGLQFLFEYFSETQRNKGNFPGRFSGRQFSNSRSEMNVSTLELGDSALYLCASSLGTTNEKLFFGSGTQLSVL.

This clone was observed a single time. The CDR3 protein is CASSNRGGASYEQYF. The CDR3 bases are TGTGCCAGCAGTAATAGGGGGGGGGCCTCCTACGAGCAGTACTTC. The chain combines TRBV27 with TRBJ2-7; D is possibly TRBD2 (7 bases). Germline CDR1 is MNHEY and CDR2 is SMNVEV (reference sequence). This CDR3 has 15 amino acids. The ends were cut back, 5 bases at V and 0 bases at J, with 14 bases in the middle.

V is TRBV10-3 and J is TRBJ1-1; 7 bases line up with TRBD1. Germline CDR1 reads ENHRY; CDR2 reads SYGVKD. Losses at the gene ends were 10 bases for V and 1 base for J; bases not matched to a gene: 9. The CDR3 is 14 amino acids. The CDR3, as DNA: TGTGCCACCAAGTTGGGACAGTCGAACACTGAAGCTTTCTTT. Protein: CATKLGQSNTEAFF.

This chain joins TRBV7-6 and TRBJ1-6, with a possible D match to TRBD1 (6 bases). V lost 3 bases to trimming and J lost 7 bases, with 13 bases between them. In germline, CDR1 is SGHVS, CDR2 FNYEAQ. The CDR3 contains 15 residues. DNA for the CDR3: TGTGCCAGCAGCTTGGCGACAGGTGGGAATTCACCCCTCCACTTT. Translation gives CASSLATGGNSPLHF.

CDR3 protein: CASSLDVLGVEAFF. The CDR3 DNA is TGTGCCAGCAGCTTAGATGTGTTAGGGGTTGAAGCTTTCTTT. The chain employs TRBV7-9 and TRBJ1-1; a possible D gene is TRBD1 (5 bases). V shed 1 base and J shed 7 bases, with 13 bases lying between them. The CDR3 loop spans 14 amino acids. Germline loops: CDR1 SEHNR, CDR2 FQNEAQ (reference sequence).

The count of this clone is one. This chain links TRBV5-1 with TRBJ1-1; D gene unclear. Trimming removed 4 bases from V and 0 bases from J, with 13 bases in between. The CDR3 spans 15 residues. Germline loops: CDR1 SGHRS, CDR2 YFSETQ. The CDR3 is CASSPYVSMNTEAFF. The CDR3 bases are TGCGCCAGCAGCCCCTACGTCTCAATGAACACTGAAGCTTTCTTT.

With respect to this clone: The same CDR3 arises from other DNA sequences in this sample as well. The genes are TRBV19 and TRBJ1-5; 9 nucleotides match TRBD1. V dropped 6 bases and J dropped 2; count of bases not matched to a gene: 2. This CDR3 has 14 amino acids. Germline V lookup: CDR1 LNHDA, CDR2 SQIVND (reference sequence). The CDR3 region has the DNA TGTGCCAGTAGCAGGACAGGGGGCAATCAGCCCCAGCATTTT. As protein: CASSRTGGNQPQHF.

The CDR3 DNA follows: TGTGCCAGCAGTCTGAGCGGCCCAGGCACCGGGGAGCTGTTTTTT. It specifies CASSLSGPGTGELFF. The rearrangement links TRBV2 to TRBJ2-2, with D perhaps TRBD2 (5 bases). The CDR3 spans 15 residues. Trimming took 5 bases from V and 4 from J, leaving 14 bases between them. Germline CDR1 and CDR2: SNHLY and FYNNEI.

The chain combines TRBV6-1 with TRBJ2-7; unclear D gene. The ends were cut back, 2 bases at V and 3 bases at J, with 11 bases in the middle. Germline CDR1 reads MNHNS; CDR2 reads SASEGT. This CDR3 is built from 14 residues. The CDR3 region has the DNA TGTGCCAGCAGTGAAATTCGTGGCAGCTACGAGCAGTACTTC. Amino acid sequence: CASSEIRGSYEQYF.

The chain is built from TRBV7-2 and TRBJ2-2; TRBD2 agrees at 8 bases. V was clipped by 1 base and J by 5 bases; unmatched bases: 6. The germline gives CDR1 SGHTA, CDR2 FQGNSA. The CDR3 extends over 16 amino acids. The CDR3 loop reads CASSLGSGVTTGELFF. CDR3 nucleotide sequence: TGTGCCAGCAGCTTAGGTAGCGGGGTGACAACCGGGGAGCTGTTTTTT.

V gene TRBV2 combines with J gene TRBJ2-3; TRBD1 aligns across 9 bases. Unmatched junction bases numbered 9, after V lost 10 bases and J lost 4 bases. CDR3 length: 14 residues. Germline V lookup: CDR1 SNHLY, CDR2 FYNNEI. The CDR3 region is CATQTGGEADTQYF. The CDR3 DNA sequence: TGTGCCACCCAGACAGGGGGTGAGGCAGATACGCAGTATTTT.

V is TRBV19 and J is TRBJ2-5; TRBD2 agrees at 14 bases. This CDR3 has 14 amino acids. Trimming removed 6 bases from V and 9 bases from J; junction bases left unmatched: 6. From germline, CDR1 is LNHDA and CDR2 SQIVND (reference sequence). The CDR3 DNA reads as TGTGCCAGTAGAACGACTAGCGGGGGGGCGTCCCAGTACTTC. Amino acids: CASRTTSGGASQYF.

This sequence joins TRBV28 and TRBJ2-7; 8 bases are a match to TRBD1. This CDR3 has 15 amino acids. CDR1 and CDR2 from the germline V gene are MDHEN and SYDVKM. With 7 bases clipped from V and 1 base from J, the junction kept 9 bases outside the gene matches. The CDR3 protein is CASTTSDRDSYEQYF. In DNA, the CDR3 is TGTGCCAGCACTACATCGGACAGGGATTCCTACGAGCAGTACTTC.

This clone was seen a few times. The J gene is TRBJ1-1, the V gene TRBV30; weak D call: TRBD1 (5 bases). CDR3 size: 13 residues. In germline, CDR1 is GTSNPN, CDR2 SVGIG (reference sequence). V lost 4 bases, J lost 3 bases, and 12 bases lay in between. The CDR3 region is CAWNSQGDTEAFF. The CDR3 nucleotides are TGTGCCTGGAATTCCCAGGGCGACACTGAAGCTTTCTTT.

V and J are TRBV28 and TRBJ1-2, with D possibly being TRBD1 (5 bases). The V gene's germline CDR1 is MDHEN and CDR2 SYDVKM. CDR3 length equals 18 residues. V lost 6 bases to trimming and J lost 0 bases, with 23 bases between them. CDR3 in DNA: TGTGCCAGCAGGTCCGGGGGGATCACAAGCGACACTAACTATGGCTACACCTTC. Protein sequence: CASRSGGITSDTNYGYTF.

The V and J genes are TRBV7-9 and TRBJ1-1; TRBD1 agrees at 10 bases. CDR1 is SEHNR and CDR2 is FQNEAQ in the germline V gene (reference sequence). The CDR3 spans 14 residues. V was pared by 4 bases and J by 6 bases, with 5 bases of the junction left unmatched. This CDR3 is CASSYRDRGSEAFF. In DNA, the CDR3 is TGTGCCAGCAGCTACCGGGACAGGGGTTCTGAAGCTTTCTTT. Together with reference TRBV7-9 and TRBJ1-1, the CDR3 gives the full variable domain: DTGVSQNPRHKITKRGQNVTFRCDPISEHNRLYWYRQTLGQGPEFLTYFQNEAQLEKSRLLSDRFSAERPKGSFSTLEIQRTEQGDSAMYLCASSYRDRGSEAFFGQGTRLTVV.

The CDR3 protein is CASSIFGTGTYNEQFF. The CDR3, as DNA: TGTGCCAGTAGTATCTTCGGGACAGGGACCTACAATGAGCAGTTCTTC. This chain uses TRBV19 with TRBJ2-1; 9 nucleotides match TRBD1. Germline CDR1 LNHDA, CDR2 SQIVND (reference sequence). V shed 3 bases, J shed 2 bases, and the junction held 5 bases outside the gene matches. CDR3 size: 16 residues.

The V call is TRBV19, the J call TRBJ2-1; 12 bases agree with TRBD2. CDR1 LNHDA and CDR2 SQIVND come from the germline V gene (reference sequence). The CDR3 spans 15 residues. Unmatched junction bases numbered 3, after V lost 3 bases and J lost 6 bases. The CDR3, as DNA: TGTGCCAGTAGTATTGGGGGACTAGCGGGCAATGAGCAGTTCTTC. It codes for CASSIGGLAGNEQFF. Full variable domain (missing parts from reference TRBV19 and TRBJ2-1): DGGITQSPKYLFRKEGQNVTLSCEQNLNHDAMYWYRQDPGQGLRLIYYSQIVNDFQKGDIAEGYSVSREKKESFPLTVTSAQKNPTAFYLCASSIGGLAGNEQFFGPGTRLTVL.

The rearrangement joins TRBV7-7 to TRBJ2-1, with TRBD2 as a possible D gene (6 bases). Germline V gives CDR1 SSHAT, CDR2 FNYEAQ (reference sequence). The CDR3 is 15 residues long. V was trimmed by 5 bases and J by 9 bases, leaving 20 bases between them. CDR3 in DNA: TGTGCCAGCAGCCCCATATCGGGAGAGTGGGGTGAGCAGTTCTTC. It encodes CASSPISGEWGEQFF. Full variable domain (missing parts from reference TRBV7-7 and TRBJ2-1): GAGVSQSPRYKVTKRGQDVTLRCDPISSHATLYWYQQALGQGPEFLTYFNYEAQPDKSGLPSDRFSAERPEGSISTLTIQRTEQRDSAMYRCASSPISGEWGEQFFGPGTRLTVL.

V usage is TRBV4-1 and J usage is TRBJ2-7, with TRBD2 identical over 11 bases. The J segment lost 7 bases and the V segment lost 1 base, leaving 6 bases of the junction unmatched. CDR1 is MGHRA, CDR2 YSYEKL, per germline. The CDR3 spans 15 residues. The CDR3 DNA is TGCGCCAGCAGCCAAGTGTTAGCGGGGGGGGAGGAGCAGTACTTC. This encodes CASSQVLAGGEEQYF.

The rearrangement links TRBV9 to TRBJ2-7; D not certain. The CDR3 covers 16 residues. V gave up 0 bases and J gave up 0 bases, with 13 bases separating them. Germline CDR1 is SGDLS and CDR2 is YYNGEE. CDR3 sequence (DNA): TGTGCCAGCAGCGTAGGATTACAGCCGAGCTCCTACGAGCAGTACTTC. Translation: CASSVGLQPSSYEQYF.

The chain links TRBV12-2 to TRBJ1-2; the table's D call of TRBD1 was not tested on the DNA. TRBV12-2 is labeled a pseudogene. The CDR3 has 17 residues. CDR3 residues: CASRDTGTGGTNYGYTF. CDR3 coding DNA: TGTGCAAGTCGCGACACCGGGACAGGGGGCACTAACTATGGCTACACCTTC.

V is TRBV6-1 and J is TRBJ1-2; D is uncertain. Trimming stripped 8 bases from V and 8 bases from J, with 18 bases between. CDR1 and CDR2 (germline): MNHNS, SASEGT. This CDR3 is built from 13 residues. The CDR3 DNA follows: TGTGCCAGCTTCCGGACTGGAACGTTAGGCTACACCTTC. Protein sequence: CASFRTGTLGYTF.

Note on this clone: The junction and the germline gene differ at one end; a read error may be behind it. This chain joins TRBV19 and TRBJ1-1; D might be TRBD1 (5 bases). The V gene's germline CDR1 is LNHDA and CDR2 SQIVND (reference sequence). The CDR3 spans 15 residues. CDR3 DNA sequence: TGTGCCAGTAGTATTTACCCCTCAGGGAACCCTGAAGCTTTCTTT. The encoded protein is CASSIYPSGNPEAFF.

The chain uses TRBV5-4 and TRBJ2-3; TRBD2 is a possible D gene (6 bases). Trimming removed 0 bases from V and 5 bases from J, with 16 bases in between. The CDR3 has 16 residues. CDR1 and CDR2 (germline): SGHNT, YYREEE (reference sequence). CDR3 coding DNA: TGTGCCAGCAGCTTGGCCTCGAGACTAGGGCTAGATACGCAGTATTTT. Protein sequence: CASSLASRLGLDTQYF.

This clone was seen once. V usage is TRBV4-1 and J usage is TRBJ2-2; a weak D match, TRBD2 (5 bases). CDR1 and CDR2 (germline): MGHRA, YSYEKL. V lost 0 bases and J lost 1, with 9 bases in between. The CDR3 consists of 16 residues. CDR3 bases: TGCGCCAGCAGCCAAGAACCGGGGTTGAACACCGGGGAGCTGTTTTTT. Translating gives CASSQEPGLNTGELFF.

The J gene is TRBJ2-6, the V gene TRBV28; 7 bases agree with TRBD1. The junction had 7 bases not matched to a gene; V was cut back by 5 bases and J by 0 bases. This CDR3 is built from 17 residues. Germline V CDR1 and CDR2: MDHEN, SYDVKM. The CDR3, as DNA: TGTGCCAGCAGTCCTGGGACAGCCCTCTCTGGGGCCAACGTCCTGACTTTC. Protein: CASSPGTALSGANVLTF.

The rearrangement joins TRBV27 to TRBJ2-1; tentatively, D is TRBD2 (6 bases). V lost 6 bases, J lost 9 bases, and 18 bases lay in between. CDR3 size: 14 residues. Per the germline V gene, CDR1 is MNHEY and CDR2 is SMNVEV (reference sequence). Written as DNA, the CDR3 is TGTGCCAGCAGGGTATTTAGCGGTCTAGGTGAGCAGTTCTTC. Protein sequence: CASRVFSGLGEQFF.